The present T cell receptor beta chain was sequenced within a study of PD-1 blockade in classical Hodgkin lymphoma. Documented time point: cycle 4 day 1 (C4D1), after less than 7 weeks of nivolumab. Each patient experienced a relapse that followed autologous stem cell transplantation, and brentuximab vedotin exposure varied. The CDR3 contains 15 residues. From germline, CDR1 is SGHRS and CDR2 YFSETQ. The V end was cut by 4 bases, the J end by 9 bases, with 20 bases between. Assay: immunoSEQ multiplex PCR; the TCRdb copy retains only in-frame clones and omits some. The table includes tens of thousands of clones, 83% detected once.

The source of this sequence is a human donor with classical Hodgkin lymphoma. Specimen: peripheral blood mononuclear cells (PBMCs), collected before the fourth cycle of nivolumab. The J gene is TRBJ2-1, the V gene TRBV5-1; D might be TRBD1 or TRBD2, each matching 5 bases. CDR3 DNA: TGCGCCAGCAGCCTGCCGGGACCAACTACCGGTGAGCAGTTCTTC. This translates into CASSLPGPTTGEQFF.